These 20 T cell receptor beta chains share one sample of origin, sequenced in a study of cytomegalovirus exposure and HLA in healthy donors. The PCR contained 60 Vbeta and 13 Jbeta primers. Assay used: immunoSEQ multiplex PCR; TCRdb lists only in-frame clones, some missing. The sample consists of some 150,000 clones, around 75% of them appearing once. Material: PBMCs. The receptors were gathered from a man aged 40-49 years in good health and CMV-seronegative.

This chain connects TRBV7-9 to TRBJ1-1, with 9 positions matching TRBD1. With 5 bases clipped from V and 2 bases from J, the junction kept 6 bases outside the gene matches. This CDR3 region has 15 residues. Germline V gene sequence: CDR1 SEHNR, CDR2 FQNEAQ (reference sequence). The CDR3 here is CASSLPGQGNTEAFF. The CDR3 bases are TGTGCCAGCAGCCTTCCGGGACAGGGAAACACTGAAGCTTTCTTT.

In regard to this clone: Other DNA variants within this sample encode the same CDR3. J is TRBJ2-5 and V is TRBV5-1, with D possibly being TRBD1 (6 bases). The CDR3 is 15 residues long. The ends were cut back, 1 base at V and 0 bases at J, with 10 bases in the middle. Germline V lookup: CDR1 SGHRS, CDR2 YFSETQ. CDR3 amino acids: CASSLTGTYQETQYF. The CDR3, as DNA: TGCGCCAGCAGCTTGACAGGGACCTACCAAGAGACCCAGTACTTC.

The chain carries TRBV28 and TRBJ2-5, with a possible D match to TRBD1 (7 bases). CDR1 and CDR2 from the germline V gene are MDHEN and SYDVKM. The CDR3 spans 13 residues. Trimming cost V 3 bases and J 3 bases, with 8 bases left between them. The CDR3 is CASSFRGEETQYF. The CDR3 DNA is TGTGCCAGCAGTTTCAGGGGGGAAGAGACCCAGTACTTC.

The gene calls are TRBV11-2 and TRBJ1-5; D might be TRBD1 (5 bases). Trimming took 5 bases from V and 8 from J, leaving 19 bases between them. This CDR3 is built from 15 residues. Germline V gene sequence: CDR1 SGHAT, CDR2 FQNNGV. CDR3 DNA: TGTGCCAGCAGCCCTGGGGCAGGGCGGATGAAGCCCCAGCATTTT. Amino acids: CASSPGAGRMKPQHF. Using reference TRBV11-2 and TRBJ1-5 for the parts outside the CDR3, the full variable domain is EAGVAQSPRYKIIEKRQSVAFWCNPISGHATLYWYQQILGQGPKLLIQFQNNGVVDDSQLPKDRFSAERLKGVDSTLKIQPAKLEDSAVYLCASSPGAGRMKPQHFGDGTRLSIL.

The chain links TRBV9 to TRBJ2-3; TRBD2 matches at 14 bases. The CDR3 sequence is 17 residues long. Germline V lookup: CDR1 SGDLS, CDR2 YYNGEE. J was trimmed by 5 bases and V by 4 bases; bases with no gene match: 9. The chain's CDR3 is CASSPATSGGAVDTQYF. CDR3 nucleotides: TGTGCCAGCAGCCCGGCGACTAGCGGGGGGGCTGTAGATACGCAGTATTTT.

The chain combines TRBV9 with TRBJ2-1; TRBD2 matches at 8 bases. V shed 4 bases and J 9 bases; nucleotides not matched to a gene: 9. The CDR3 has 14 residues. The germline gives CDR1 SGDLS, CDR2 YYNGEE. The CDR3 protein is CASSPGLAQGEQFF. DNA for the CDR3: TGTGCCAGCAGCCCCGGACTAGCCCAGGGTGAGCAGTTCTTC.

V is TRBV11-2 and J is TRBJ2-5; the match to TRBD2 covers 8 bases. This CDR3 is built from 16 residues. The junction had 8 bases not matched to a gene; V was cut back by 0 bases and J by 5 bases. Germline lookup yields CDR1 SGHAT and CDR2 FQNNGV. The CDR3 sequence is CASSLDGGAWSETQYF. The CDR3 bases are TGTGCCAGCAGCTTAGACGGGGGGGCCTGGTCTGAGACCCAGTACTTC.

The chain recombines TRBV9 with TRBJ2-1, with a weak D call TRBD1 (6 bases). CDR3 length: 16 residues. The germline V and J ends were trimmed by 0 bases and 2 bases, with 12 bases remaining between them. The germline gives CDR1 SGDLS, CDR2 YYNGEE. In DNA form, the CDR3 reads TGTGCCAGCAGCGTAGAGGGGCAGGGGCCCTACAATGAGCAGTTCTTC. This translates into CASSVEGQGPYNEQFF. The complete variable domain, with remaining parts taken from reference TRBV9 and TRBJ2-1, reads DSGVTQTPKHLITATGQRVTLRCSPRSGDLSVYWYQQSLDQGLQFLIQYYNGEERAKGNILERFSAQQFPDLHSELNLSSLELGDSALYFCASSVEGQGPYNEQFFGPGTRLTVL.

This clone was counted only a few times. The chain recombines TRBV4-3 with TRBJ1-3; D possibly corresponds to TRBD1 (5 bases). V dropped 0 bases and J dropped 4 bases, with 16 bases sitting between them. The length of the CDR3 is 17 residues. Germline assignment: CDR1 LGHNA and CDR2 YSLEER. The CDR3 here is CASSQDRGLQLGNTIYF. The DNA of the CDR3 is TGCGCCAGCAGCCAAGATCGGGGACTCCAACTGGGAAACACCATATATTTT.

The CDR3 DNA is TGTGCCAGCAGCTCCGTGGGAGGTGACTATGGCTACACCTTC. This codes for CASSSVGGDYGYTF. The chain carries TRBV7-3 and TRBJ1-2, with D hard to call. With 4 bases removed from V and 3 bases from J, the gap between germline ends came to 12 bases. The CDR3 length is 14 residues. Germline V gene sequence: CDR1 SGHTA, CDR2 FQGTGA.

The chain recombines TRBV11-2 with TRBJ2-7; tentative D call: TRBD1 (5 bases). Trimming left V 5 bases short and J 6 bases short, with 11 bases between. This CDR3 comprises 12 residues. Germline values: CDR1 SGHAT, CDR2 FQNNGV. The CDR3 loop is CASSLQGPEQYF. DNA of the CDR3: TGTGCCAGCAGCCTTCAGGGCCCCGAGCAGTACTTC.

The chain employs TRBV7-9 and TRBJ1-2; 7 bases map to TRBD1. Germline CDR1 and CDR2: SEHNR and FQNEAQ (reference sequence). V shed 8 bases and J 4 bases; nucleotides not matched to a gene: 10. CDR3 length: 14 amino acids. This chain's CDR3 is CASPSGQGVYGYTF. The CDR3 DNA reads TGTGCCAGCCCCTCGGGGCAGGGGGTCTATGGCTACACCTTC. The full variable domain, rest sourced from reference TRBV7-9 and TRBJ1-2, is DTGVSQNPRHKITKRGQNVTFRCDPISEHNRLYWYRQTLGQGPEFLTYFQNEAQLEKSRLLSDRFSAERPKGSFSTLEIQRTEQGDSAMYLCASPSGQGVYGYTFGSGTRLTVV.

The gene calls are TRBV6-1 and TRBJ1-3; TRBD1 aligns across 10 bases. Trimming took 4 bases from V and 6 from J; bases not matched to a gene: 9. The CDR3 has 16 amino acids. Germline values: CDR1 MNHNS, CDR2 SASEGT. CDR3 in DNA: TGTGCCAGCAGTGCCCCCCGGACAGGGGGTATAAACACCATATATTTT. This gives the protein CASSAPRTGGINTIYF.

This sequence joins TRBV5-5 and TRBJ2-3; D possibly corresponds to TRBD2 (5 bases). There are 13 residues in the CDR3. Germline V gene lookup returns CDR1 SGHKS and CDR2 YYEKEE (reference sequence). V shed 5 bases and J shed 1 base, with 8 bases lying between them. The CDR3 sequence is CASRDGGTDTQYF. DNA of the CDR3: TGTGCCAGCAGGGACGGGGGCACAGATACGCAGTATTTT.

The genes are TRBV4-1 and TRBJ2-2; maybe TRBD2 (5 bases). Trimming left V 1 base short and J 2 bases short, with 11 bases between. CDR1 is MGHRA, CDR2 YSYEKL, per germline. The CDR3 loop spans 16 amino acids. The CDR3 region has the DNA TGCGCCAGCAGCCAAGGGTATCGGGGAAACACCGGGGAGCTGTTTTTT. Translation: CASSQGYRGNTGELFF.

The chain is built from TRBV9 and TRBJ1-3; D not certain. V was pared by 5 bases and J by 3 bases, with 6 bases between. The CDR3 is made up of 12 amino acids. Per germline, CDR1 SGDLS and CDR2 YYNGEE. The CDR3 DNA reads TGTGCCAGCAGTATACATGGAAACACCATATATTTT. Residues: CASSIHGNTIYF.

Only a few counts were recorded for this clone. The chain carries TRBV5-1 and TRBJ1-1; a possible D gene is TRBD1 (5 bases). The CDR3 covers 15 residues. Looked up from germline, CDR1 is SGHRS and CDR2 is YFSETQ. V was clipped by 4 bases and J by 6 bases, with 19 bases between them. The CDR3 is CASSPYGGSGAEAFF. DNA for the CDR3: TGCGCCAGCAGCCCTTATGGGGGGAGCGGAGCTGAAGCTTTCTTT.

This clone was seen a handful of times. The chain is built from TRBV10-1 and TRBJ1-2, with TRBD1 as a possible D gene (5 bases). Looked up from germline, CDR1 is WNHNN and CDR2 is SYGVQD (reference sequence). Trimming cost V 10 bases and J 6 bases, with 24 bases left between them. The CDR3 totals 15 residues. The CDR3 coding sequence is TGCGCCAACCCCCACGGTCAGGGACTGCATGATGGCTACACCTTC. Amino acid sequence: CANPHGQGLHDGYTF.

V gene TRBV5-6 combines with J gene TRBJ1-1, with 8 bases matching TRBD1. CDR3 length: 13 amino acids. In germline, CDR1 is SGHDT, CDR2 YYEEEE. The trim removed 0 bases at V and 8 bases at J, leaving 3 bases unmatched. CDR3 sequence reads: CASSLEGQAEAFF. The CDR3 DNA reads as TGTGCCAGCAGCTTGGAGGGACAGGCAGAAGCTTTCTTT.

The gene calls are TRBV7-6 and TRBJ1-5, with no clear D. The CDR3 extends over 17 amino acids. Trimming pared 0 bases from V and 1 base from J, leaving 13 bases between. CDR1 SGHVS and CDR2 FNYEAQ come from the germline V gene. The CDR3 here is CASSLAPPGLSNQPQHF. CDR3 bases: TGTGCCAGCAGCTTAGCGCCCCCAGGTCTAAGCAATCAGCCCCAGCATTTT.